This T cell receptor (beta chain) came from a study of CD8+CD57+ T cells in acquired aplastic anemia (dated by TCRdb to the late 2010s). A note on the overall study: A mean of 3.2 ug of DNA, ranging from 0.2 to 27.4 ug, was extracted from sorted CD4+ and CD8+ cells. CD8+CD57+ expansion was defined as frequency above the mean frequency observed in healthy subjects.

Profiling of TCR beta VDJ combinations and CDR3 sequences used genomic DNA as the template. TCR repertoire sequencing was run on an Illumina HiSeq 2000. The source study handled its data this way. Repertoire assessment relied on Simpson's diversity index, CDR3 size and DJ length profiles, and TRBV/TRBJ rearrangement plots. The most abundant DNA sequence in the deep sequencing data was taken as the immunodominant clone. CDR3 amino acid sequences were screened for sharing across subjects and were compared with published repertoires and the VDJdb database. Using fastp at Q25 and MiXCR, TCRdb reprocessed the public reads and kept productive beta chains. When rows share a CDR3 protein, they turn into one entry using the most common DNA and genes. The V and J calls were not made by the authors but by TCRdb's processing. This sample comprises 150,000 to 200,000 distinct CDR3 sequences, 45% to 55% of them detected only once. Under 1.2% of the sample rests with the top ten.

Of note for this clonotype: The antigen it binds to is not known. No much larger clone is present one base from it, and per-base qualities are unavailable.

Patients chosen for sequencing had shown expansion of CD8+CD57+ cells by flow cytometry. All patients had severe acquired aplastic anemia diagnosed by International Study of Aplastic Anemia and Agranulocytosis and Camitta criteria. No therapy had been received by the patients at the time of blood sampling. The study deep-sequenced TCR repertoires of sorted CD4+ and CD8+ blood T cells from severe aplastic anemia patients and healthy subjects. Patients were enrolled in the USA under clinicaltrials.gov protocols 00001620, 01623167, 00001397, 00071045, 00081523 and 00961064. Ficoll-Paque density gradient centrifugation was used to isolate peripheral blood mononuclear cells. Before DNA was extracted, CD4+ and CD8+ T cells were sorted using either FACS or magnetic beads. What the research found in general, with its limitations: Although around 30 CD8+ CDR3 sequences were shared by patients and controls, these sequences appeared highly expressed in patients and within the immunodominant clones of patients. Patients and healthy controls showed no significant difference in CD8+ Simpson's diversity (P=0.060).

Taken from the germline V gene, the CDR1 and CDR2 loops are SGHAT and FQNNGV. The CDR3 contains 17 residues, cysteine and phenylalanine counted. The DNA shown is the 51-base CDR3, in frame from base 1. V is pruned by 5 bases and J by 4 bases, leaving 16 bases of the junction without a gene match. This TCR was sampled from a human donor with aplastic anemia. The chain joins TRBV11-2 to TRBJ2-7, with 8 bases matching TRBD2. Sequences were obtained from sorted CD4+, CD8+, or CD8+CD57+ T cells (not recorded which) from PBMCs. The DNA is TGTGCCAGCAGCCGGATACTAGCGGTTGACCCCGAATACGAGCAGTACTTC. Its translation reads: CASSRILAVDPEYEQYF.